Listed below are T cell receptor beta chains from one sample, sequenced in a study of cytomegalovirus exposure and HLA in healthy donors. The table came from immunoSEQ multiplex PCR; TCRdb's copy has only in-frame clones and leaves some out. The table includes 180,000 or so clones, roughly 88% detected once. The sequencing sample was made of PBMCs. The receptors here all came from a man aged 18 to 30 in good health and CMV-seropositive. The CDR3 runs from the conserved cysteine through the conserved F or W. D genes are given only for firm matches. Part of the rows lack a size; the others show once, few, many or a class for expanded clones.

j_call d_call v_call clone_size cdr3_nt cdr3_aa
TRBJ2-1 TRBD1 TRBV19 . TGTGCCAGTAGTATTTTAGACAGGGCCTTCTACAATGAGCAGTTCTTC CASSILDRAFYNEQFF
TRBJ2-2 TRBD1 TRBV5-6 . TGTGCCAGCAGCGCCGGGACAGCGAACACCGGGGAGCTGTTTTTT CASSAGTANTGELFF
TRBJ1-2 . TRBV27 . TGTGCCAGCAGATCCGGGTATGGCTACACCTTC CASRSGYGYTF
TRBJ2-1 TRBD1 TRBV5-1 . TGCGCCAGCAGACAGAGGACAGGGGAGTGGAATGAGCAGTTCTTC CASRQRTGEWNEQFF
TRBJ2-2 . TRBV5-4 . TGTGCCAGCAGCTTGAGGACTACTCCTGGGGAGCTGTTTTTT CASSLRTTPGELFF
TRBJ2-7 TRBD2 TRBV5-8 . TGTGCCAGCAGCTTGACTAGCGGGGGGGCTTCGGGCGAGCAGTACTTC CASSLTSGGASGEQYF
TRBJ2-7 . TRBV4-1 . TGCGCCAGCAGCCAGGGCGCCGAGCAGTACTTC CASSQGAEQYF
TRBJ2-7 TRBD2 TRBV9 . TGTGCCAGCAGCGCCCGGGCTAGCGGGGGTACCTACGAGCAGTACTTC CASSARASGGTYEQYF
TRBJ1-2 . TRBV6-4 once TGTGCCACCCCCCCCTGTAACTGGGCAGGGGTTGGCTACACCTTC CATPPCNWAGVGYTF
TRBJ2-7 TRBD1 TRBV7-2 . TGTGCCAGCACGGTCGGGACAGAGTCGGTCCTGTACTTC CASTVGTESVLYF
TRBJ2-5 . TRBV4-1 . TGCGCCAGCAGCCAGTTGGGGCTAGCAGGGGTAGCTTGGGAGACCCAGTACTTC CASSQLGLAGVAWETQYF
TRBJ1-1 TRBD1 TRBV11-3 . TGTGCCAGCAGCTTAGGCAGGGGGTCTGAAGCTTTCTTT CASSLGRGSEAFF
TRBJ2-5 . TRBV7-3 . TGTGCCAGCAGCTTAAAATCGCGCGAGACCCAGTACTTC CASSLKSRETQYF
TRBJ2-2 . TRBV6-1 . TGTGCCAGCAGTGTACAGGGCCGGAACACCGGGGAGCTGTTTTTT CASSVQGRNTGELFF
TRBJ2-4 . TRBV5-1 once TGCGCCAGCAGCTCCCAAGGACAGACCATTCAGTACTTC CASSSQGQTIQYF
TRBJ2-5 TRBD2 TRBV6-1 . TGTGCCAGCAGAGGTACCGGGACTAGCGGAGAGACCCAGTACTTC CASRGTGTSGETQYF
TRBJ2-1 . TRBV7-2 . TGTGCCAGCAGCTTAACCTTTGCGGGGGCGACCTACAATGAGCAGTTCTTC CASSLTFAGATYNEQFF
TRBJ2-4 TRBD2 TRBV5-1 . TGCGCCAGCAGCTGGGGGAGGGTGACGGCCAAAAACATTCAGTACTTC CASSWGRVTAKNIQYF
TRBJ2-6 . TRBV6-6 . TGTGCCAGCAGTCTCTATGGGGCCAACGTCCTGACTTTC CASSLYGANVLTF
TRBJ1-2 TRBD1 TRBV11-2 . TGTGCCAGCAGCCCGGGGACAGGGTCTGGCTACACCTTC CASSPGTGSGYTF
TRBJ1-2 . TRBV2 . TGTGCCAGCAGTGATCGGCGGATCATCTATGGCTACACCTTC CASSDRRIIYGYTF
TRBJ2-7 TRBD1 TRBV5-1 . TGCGCCAGCAGCGGTAGTCGGCAGGGGGCGGGGGAGCAGTACTTC CASSGSRQGAGEQYF
TRBJ2-1 . TRBV9 . TGTGCCAGCAGCGCTCAGGTAAGCTCCTACAATGAGCAGTTCTTC CASSAQVSSYNEQFF
TRBJ2-7 TRBD1 TRBV4-3 few TGCGCCAGCAGCCAGGCGGGACAGGGTTTCTACGAGCAGTACTTC CASSQAGQGFYEQYF
TRBJ2-1 TRBD2 TRBV7-2 once TGTGCCAGCAGCTTAGACCTTGGAGCGGGGGGATGGAATGAGCAGTTCTTC CASSLDLGAGGWNEQFF
TRBJ2-3 TRBD1 TRBV5-8 . TGTGCCAGCAGCTTGGGGGACAGGGTTAGCACAGATACGCAGTATTTT CASSLGDRVSTDTQYF
TRBJ1-2 TRBD1 TRBV11-3 . TGTGCCAGCAGCTTAGATCCTGGACAGGGCGGTGGCTACACCTTC CASSLDPGQGGGYTF
TRBJ1-5 . TRBV5-1 . TGCGCCAGCAGCTTGGCAGTAAATCAGCCCCAGCATTTT CASSLAVNQPQHF
TRBJ2-3 . TRBV6-5 . TGTGCCAGCAGTTACGGGGCCCGAGGCACAGATACGCAGTATTTT CASSYGARGTDTQYF
TRBJ2-3 TRBD2 TRBV19 . TGTGCCAGTACTGCCTCTAGCGGGGGACCCACAGATACGCAGTATTTT CASTASSGGPTDTQYF
TRBJ2-5 . TRBV18 . TGTGCCAGCGCGCGCATTGAAGACCAAGAGACCCAGTACTTC CASARIEDQETQYF
TRBJ1-1 . TRBV2 . TGTGCCAGCAGTGAGGTAGGACAGCAAGCTTTCTTT CASSEVGQQAFF
TRBJ2-5 . TRBV9 once TGTGCCAGCAGCGGCAATGGGGAGGCCCAGTACTTC CASSGNGEAQYF
TRBJ2-5 . TRBV5-1 . TGCGCCAGCAGCTTGGCCTACTTACAAGAGACCCAGTACTTC CASSLAYLQETQYF
TRBJ2-7 TRBD1 TRBV29-1 . TGCAGCGGAGGGACAGGGGTCTACGAGCAGTACTTC CSGGTGVYEQYF
TRBJ2-7 . TRBV29-1 . TGCAGCGTTCTCAGGGGAGCGGACGAGCAGTACTTC CSVLRGADEQYF
TRBJ2-1 . TRBV6-1 . TGTGCCAGCAGTCTGACAGATTACAATGAGCAGTTCTTC CASSLTDYNEQFF
TRBJ1-6 . TRBV5-1 . TGCGCCAGCAGCCCGAGGGAGAGCGGTGGGTATTCACCCCTCCACTTT CASSPRESGGYSPLHF
TRBJ2-1 TRBD2 TRBV9 . TGTGCCAGCAGCGTAGCCCTCCGACTCACTAGCGGGGCAACCTCCTACAATGAGCAGTTCTTC CASSVALRLTSGATSYNEQFF
TRBJ2-7 . TRBV5-1 . TGCGCCAGCAGCCGGGGAGAGAAGGCCTACGAGCAGTACTTC CASSRGEKAYEQYF
TRBJ2-5 TRBD1 TRBV5-4 . TGTGCCAGCAGTATGATGGTGGGACAGGGAGAGACCCAGTACTTC CASSMMVGQGETQYF
TRBJ1-1 . TRBV7-2 . TGTGCCAGCATCCAGGGCGGCCGGCTCTCTGTCGCTTTCTTT CASIQGGRLSVAFF
TRBJ1-2 . TRBV11-2 . TGTGCCAGCAGCTTATCCCCTGGAAGGAGGTCTGGCTACACCTTC CASSLSPGRRSGYTF
TRBJ2-1 TRBD2 TRBV10-3 . TGTGCCACCCTAGCGGGAACAAACAATGAGCAGTTCTTC CATLAGTNNEQFF
TRBJ2-2 . TRBV29-1 . TGCAGCGGGACCAGGGATCGGAACACCGGGGAGCTGTTTTTT CSGTRDRNTGELFF
TRBJ1-5 TRBD1 TRBV2 . TGTGCCAGCAGTAGAGACAGGGGAGGCAATCAGCCCCAGCATTTT CASSRDRGGNQPQHF